These 32 T cell receptor beta chains were all obtained from the same sample, sequenced in a study of blood T cells in healthy people across ages. The second PCR ran roughly 6 to 12 cycles with a sample-barcoded 5' primer and J-beta primers. MiXCR, applied by TCRdb to the 5' RACE reads, yields one record per CDR3 protein. Here the sample spans about 1.5 million distinct CDR3 sequences, roughly 43% being singletons. The sequenced sample was blood. All receptors derive from a woman aged 18-29 years in good health.

In this sample, this clonotype turned up a few times. The chain links TRBV18 to TRBJ1-5; maybe TRBD1 (5 bases). The CDR3 spans 14 residues. With 5 bases removed from V and 3 bases from J, the gap between germline ends came to 11 bases. Germline values: CDR1 KGHSH, CDR2 LQKENI. The CDR3 spells CASSSNGHNQPQHF. DNA for the CDR3: TGTGCCAGCTCAAGTAACGGACACAATCAGCCCCAGCATTTT.

V usage is TRBV12-3 or TRBV12-4 and J usage is TRBJ1-1; 7 nucleotides line up with TRBD1. J lost 10 bases, V lost 7 bases, and 6 bases had no gene match. The CDR3 is 11 amino acids. The CDR3 sequence: CASKTGVLAFF. The DNA for the CDR3 is TGTGCCAGCAAAACAGGGGTCTTAGCTTTCTTT.

This clonotype was seen ten or more times. Here the CDR3 reads CSARPLVDEQYF. The CDR3 nucleotides are TGCAGTGCTAGGCCTCTAGTGGATGAGCAGTACTTC. The chain couples TRBV20-1 to TRBJ2-7; D remains unclear. Germline V gives CDR1 DFQATT, CDR2 SNEGSKA (reference sequence). CDR3 length equals 12 residues. V was shortened by 3 bases and J by 7 bases, with 13 bases between the two germline ends.

This clonotype is a singleton in its sample. The V call is TRBV5-1, the J call TRBJ1-5, with 8 bases that match TRBD1. In germline, CDR1 is SGHRS, CDR2 YFSETQ. This CDR3 is built from 14 residues. J lost 7 bases, V lost 6 bases, and 9 bases had no gene match. Written as DNA, the CDR3 is TGCGCCAGCAACTTCGGACAGGGAGGACAGCCCCAGCATTTT. It codes for CASNFGQGGQPQHF.

The gene calls are TRBV28 and TRBJ1-5; maybe TRBD1 (5 bases). This CDR3 spans 15 amino acids. V lost 8 bases to trimming and J lost 2 bases, with 16 bases between them. Per the germline V gene, CDR1 is MDHEN and CDR2 is SYDVKM. Written as DNA, the CDR3 is TGTGCCAGCCTCGCGGGGGAAGCGGGCAATCAGCCCCAGCATTTT. It yields the protein CASLAGEAGNQPQHF.

V gene TRBV7-2 combines with J gene TRBJ1-5; perhaps TRBD1 as D (5 bases). The CDR3 has 17 amino acids. Trimming removed 2 bases at V and 1 base at J, with 15 bases between. Germline CDR1 is SGHTA and CDR2 is FQGNSA. CDR3 DNA sequence: TGTGCCAGCAGCTTAACAGGTGGTTATACGAGCAATCAGCCCCAGCATTTT. Translating it yields CASSLTGGYTSNQPQHF.

This clonotype was seen a few times. This chain connects TRBV12-3 or TRBV12-4 to TRBJ2-1, with no clear D. The CDR3 spans 13 residues. V shed 7 bases and J shed 0 bases, with 7 bases lying between them. CDR3 sequence (DNA): TGTGCCAGCAAGGATGGCTCCTACAATGAGCAGTTCTTC. Translated, it gives CASKDGSYNEQFF.

The V call is TRBV20-1, the J call TRBJ1-2, with unresolved D. The germline gives CDR1 DFQATT, CDR2 SNEGSKA (reference sequence). Deletions cut 5 bases from V and 4 bases from J, with 14 bases between. This CDR3 contains 13 residues. The CDR3 nucleotides are TGCAGTGCTTCCTCCGGACCCCTCTATGGCTACACCTTC. Translation gives CSASSGPLYGYTF.

This chain joins TRBV20-1 and TRBJ2-1; D perhaps matches TRBD2 (6 bases). Germline V gene data show CDR1 as DFQATT and CDR2 as SNEGSKA (reference sequence). The CDR3 runs to 15 residues. V lost 3 bases, J lost 10 bases, and 22 bases lay in between. As DNA, the CDR3 is TGCAGTGCTAGTATCCGGGACTTACTTAGAGGAGAGCAGTTCTTC. Translated: CSASIRDLLRGEQFF.

The CDR3 protein is CAISGRQGWGTDTQYF. DNA of the CDR3: TGTGCCATCAGTGGGAGACAGGGTTGGGGCACAGATACGCAGTATTTT. This chain connects TRBV10-3 to TRBJ2-3; 7 bases agree with TRBD1. V lost 4 bases and J lost 1; bases outside the gene matches: 8. This CDR3 is built from 16 residues. The germline V gene encodes CDR1 ENHRY and CDR2 SYGVKD.

This clonotype has more than one count but fewer than ten. The chain employs TRBV6-5 and TRBJ2-3, with D tentatively TRBD1 or TRBD2 (6 bases each). Germline V gene data show CDR1 as MNHEY and CDR2 as SVGAGI. The ends were cut back, 8 bases at V and 1 base at J, with 13 bases in the middle. The CDR3 spans 14 residues. CDR3 DNA sequence: TGTGCCAGCCATAGGGGGGCTGGCACAGATACGCAGTATTTT. Translation gives CASHRGAGTDTQYF.

Concerning this clonotype: Mismatch with germline at one junction end may stem from a read error. V and J are TRBV7-9 and TRBJ1-1; TRBD1 matches at 8 bases. Germline CDR1 SEHNR, CDR2 FQNEAQ (reference sequence). There are 17 residues in the CDR3. CDR3 nucleotide sequence: TGTGCCAGCAGCTTACCGAGGGCGGGACAGGTGAAAACTGAAGCTTTCTTT. This translates into CASSLPRAGQVKTEAFF.

In its sample, this clonotype was seen a few times. The rearrangement links TRBV18 to TRBJ2-1; 8 bases fit TRBD1. J lost 7 bases, V lost 1 base, and 12 bases had no gene match. Looked up from germline, CDR1 is KGHSH and CDR2 is LQKENI. The CDR3 consists of 17 residues. This CDR3 is CASSPQPGQARGNEQFF. CDR3 sequence (DNA): TGTGCCAGCTCACCACAACCGGGACAGGCGAGGGGGAATGAGCAGTTCTTC.

The CDR3 DNA follows: TGTGCCATCAGTTGGGACACCAACGAGCAGTACTTC. It translates to CAISWDTNEQYF. V gene TRBV10-3 combines with J gene TRBJ2-7, with a possible D match to TRBD1 (6 bases). V dropped 5 bases and J dropped 5 bases, with 10 bases sitting between them. This CDR3 has 12 amino acids. Germline lookup yields CDR1 ENHRY and CDR2 SYGVKD.

This clonotype was counted between two and nine times. The chain recombines TRBV7-8 with TRBJ2-1; D is possibly TRBD1 or TRBD2 (5 bases each). The CDR3 loop spans 15 amino acids. Germline CDR1 reads SGHVS; CDR2 reads FQNEAQ. V was pared by 5 bases and J by 4 bases, with 15 bases between. The CDR3: CASSTGTGKYNEQFF. CDR3 nucleotide sequence: TGTGCCAGCAGCACCGGGACGGGAAAATACAATGAGCAGTTCTTC.

J is TRBJ2-3 and V is TRBV3-1; D uncertain. Germline CDR1 LGHDT, CDR2 YNNKEL (reference sequence). The CDR3 extends over 14 amino acids. V lost 5 bases to trimming and J lost 2 bases, with 11 bases between them. CDR3 nucleotides: TGTGCCAGCAGCGCGTCTACCGTCACAGATACGCAGTATTTT. It is translated as CASSASTVTDTQYF.

The chain carries TRBV9 and TRBJ1-1, with TRBD1 matching over 7 bases. CDR3 length equals 16 residues. Germline CDR1 is SGDLS and CDR2 is YYNGEE. V shed 4 bases and J 0 bases; nucleotides not matched to a gene: 9. CDR3 nucleotide sequence: TGTGCCAGCAGCCCTCGGACAGGTCGAATGAACACTGAAGCTTTCTTT. It yields the protein CASSPRTGRMNTEAFF.

This clonotype was counted between two and nine times. The gene calls are TRBV12-3 or TRBV12-4 and TRBJ2-3, with D maybe TRBD2 (6 bases). V gave up 5 bases and J gave up 7 bases, with 10 bases separating them. The CDR3 is made up of 12 amino acids. CDR3 in amino acids: CASSGTAYTQYF. The CDR3 DNA is TGTGCCAGCAGTGGGACTGCTTATACGCAGTATTTT.

The rearrangement joins TRBV6-5 to TRBJ2-3; a possible D gene is TRBD2 (5 bases). The CDR3 length is 12 residues. CDR1 is MNHEY and CDR2 is SVGAGI in the germline V gene. Trimming took 7 bases from V and 5 from J, leaving 10 bases between them. The CDR3 bases are TGTGCCAGCACTGGGAGAGGAGATACGCAGTATTTT. Encoded protein: CASTGRGDTQYF.

The V and J genes are TRBV5-1 and TRBJ1-1, with D uncertain. The CDR3 runs 15 residues. V lost 4 bases and J 2 bases, leaving 15 bases between the germline ends. Germline CDR1 and CDR2: SGHRS and YFSETQ. The CDR3 spells CASSAGLSGNTEAFF. CDR3 coding DNA: TGCGCCAGCAGCGCGGGGTTAAGTGGAAACACTGAAGCTTTCTTT.

This clonotype was seen a few times. The DNA of the CDR3 is TGTGCCAGCAGTTTGAGGGCTAGCGGGAGGCTCAATGAGCAGTTCTTC. This translates into CASSLRASGRLNEQFF. This chain uses TRBV12-3 or TRBV12-4 with TRBJ2-1; 11 bases map to TRBD2. V was pared by 3 bases and J by 6 bases, with 7 bases of the junction left unmatched. There are 16 residues in the CDR3.

This clonotype was found a few times. The V call is TRBV5-5, the J call TRBJ1-1; no definite D call. CDR3 size: 13 residues. With 4 bases removed from V and 6 bases from J, the gap between germline ends came to 13 bases. Germline V gene data show CDR1 as SGHKS and CDR2 as YYEKEE (reference sequence). CDR3 sequence (DNA): TGTGCCAGCAGCGTACTCGGGGTCTCTGAAGCTTTCTTT. Protein: CASSVLGVSEAFF. Looking up the rest from reference TRBV5-5 and TRBJ1-1 gives the full variable domain: DAGVTQSPTHLIKTRGQQVTLRCSPISGHKSVSWYQQVLGQGPQFIFQYYEKEERGRGNFPDRFSARQFPNYSSELNVNALLLGDSALYLCASSVLGVSEAFFGQGTRLTVV.

The rearrangement links TRBV12-3 or TRBV12-4 to TRBJ2-3, with 13 bases identical to TRBD2. V lost 2 bases and J lost 14; bases outside the gene matches: 4. The CDR3 is 13 amino acids. The CDR3 DNA is TGTGCCAGCAGTTTAACTAGCGGGAGGGCTAGGTATTTT. Its translation is CASSLTSGRARYF.

This clonotype was detected a few times. This chain uses TRBV15 with TRBJ1-2; weak D call: TRBD1 (5 bases). Trimming left V 3 bases short and J 0 bases short, with 11 bases between. CDR1 LNHNV and CDR2 YYDKDF come from the germline V gene (reference sequence). The CDR3 totals 15 residues. The CDR3, as DNA: TGTGCCACCAGCAGGGGGCAGGCTCCTAACTATGGCTACACCTTC. This encodes CATSRGQAPNYGYTF.

The chain employs TRBV28 and TRBJ2-1, with D perhaps matching TRBD1 (5 bases). The germline CDR1 and CDR2 sequences are MDHEN and SYDVKM. Trimming removed 10 bases at V and 10 bases at J, with 17 bases between. The CDR3 length is 12 residues. CDR3 sequence (DNA): TGTGCCACCGACGACAGCCTCTACGAGCAGTTCTTC. Its translation: CATDDSLYEQFF.

CDR3 sequence (DNA): TGTGCCAGCAGCCGGGCCCTCTCCTACGAGCAGTACTTC. It codes for CASSRALSYEQYF. The rearrangement uses TRBV5-6 and TRBJ2-7, with D uncertain. Per germline, CDR1 SGHDT and CDR2 YYEEEE. With 4 bases removed from V and 0 bases from J, the gap between germline ends came to 8 bases. CDR3 length: 13 residues.

The CDR3 region has the DNA TGCAGTGCTAGAGACGACAGGGCCGGAGAAAAACTGTTTTTT. Amino acid sequence: CSARDDRAGEKLFF. V gene TRBV20-1 combines with J gene TRBJ1-4; 7 bases match TRBD1. Germline V gene data show CDR1 as DFQATT and CDR2 as SNEGSKA (reference sequence). Trimming at V came to 0 bases and at J to 8 bases, leaving 6 bases not matched to a gene. The length of the CDR3 is 14 residues.

The chain links TRBV6-6 to TRBJ2-3; 8 bases agree with TRBD2. The J segment lost 2 bases and the V segment lost 4 bases, leaving 8 bases of the junction unmatched. CDR3 length: 16 residues. Per the germline V gene, CDR1 is MNHNY and CDR2 is SVGAGI (reference sequence). The CDR3: CASSSQLAGNTDTQYF. CDR3 DNA: TGTGCCAGCAGTTCCCAGTTAGCGGGAAACACAGATACGCAGTATTTT.

This chain connects TRBV20-1 to TRBJ2-7; D perhaps matches TRBD1 (7 bases). Germline CDR1 and CDR2: DFQATT and SNEGSKA (reference sequence). Deletions cut 0 bases from V and 2 bases from J, with 17 bases between. CDR3 length: 16 residues. The CDR3 sequence: CSARDLTGDSPYEQYF. Written as DNA, the CDR3 is TGCAGTGCTAGAGACCTAACAGGGGACTCCCCCTACGAGCAGTACTTC.

On this clonotype: One junction end disagrees with the germline gene, perhaps due to a read error. The rearrangement links TRBV20-1 to TRBJ2-1; D uncertain. The CDR3 totals 13 residues. Per germline, CDR1 DFQATT and CDR2 SNEGSKA (reference sequence). The CDR3 spells CSVPRRILDEQFF. The CDR3 bases are TGCAGTGTTCCGAGACGGATACTCGATGAACAGTTCTTC.

The sample holds a few counts of this clonotype. J is TRBJ1-2 and V is TRBV6-5; D is ambiguous. Germline lookup yields CDR1 MNHEY and CDR2 SVGAGI. This CDR3 is built from 13 residues. V lost 2 bases to trimming and J lost 6 bases, with 10 bases between them. Here the CDR3 reads CASSYAGVNGYTF. The CDR3 nucleotides read TGTGCCAGCAGTTACGCCGGGGTCAATGGCTACACCTTC.

This clonotype appeared once. This chain joins TRBV27 and TRBJ2-1; no clear D gene. Per the germline V gene, CDR1 is MNHEY and CDR2 is SMNVEV (reference sequence). The CDR3 spans 15 residues. Trimming left V 7 bases short and J 6 bases short, with 19 bases between. CDR3 sequence: CASTWSSLNCNEQFF. As DNA, the CDR3 is TGTGCCAGCACCTGGAGCAGCCTCAACTGCAATGAGCAGTTCTTC.